This T cell receptor beta chain was recovered during a study of T cells after posttransplantation cyclophosphamide. The study's findings and limits: Later blood repertoires were often dominated by clones from the donor CD8+ memory compartment. TRB clonality was highly associated with recipient CMV seropositivity and reactivation. TRB overlap between skin or GI tissue T cells and blood was limited.

A word on this clone: As yet, its antigen is unknown.

The protocol was immunoSEQ multiplex PCR, while the TCRdb copy is restricted to in-frame clones and leaves out a portion. In the table there are approximately 30,000 clones, 80% to 90% of which are singletons. This TCR derives from a woman in her forties with a blood cancer, CMV-positive, and with a related stem cell donor. The sample consisted of PBMCs.

The CDR3 nucleotides are TGTGCCAGCAGCTTAGATGGCGGCTCGTCCGAAGCTTTCTTT. Translation: CASSLDGGSSEAFF. J is TRBJ1-1 and V is TRBV7-2; D is unclear. CDR3 length: 14 amino acids. Germline loops: CDR1 SGHTA, CDR2 FQGNSA. The V and J ends lost 1 base and 8 bases respectively, with 14 bases between them. The full variable domain, its missing parts supplied by reference TRBV7-2 and TRBJ1-1, is GAGVSQSPSNKVTEKGKDVELRCDPISGHTALYWYRQSLGQGLEFLIYFQGNSAPDKSGLPSDRFSAERTGGSVSTLTIQRTQQEDSAVYLCASSLDGGSSEAFFGQGTRLTVV.